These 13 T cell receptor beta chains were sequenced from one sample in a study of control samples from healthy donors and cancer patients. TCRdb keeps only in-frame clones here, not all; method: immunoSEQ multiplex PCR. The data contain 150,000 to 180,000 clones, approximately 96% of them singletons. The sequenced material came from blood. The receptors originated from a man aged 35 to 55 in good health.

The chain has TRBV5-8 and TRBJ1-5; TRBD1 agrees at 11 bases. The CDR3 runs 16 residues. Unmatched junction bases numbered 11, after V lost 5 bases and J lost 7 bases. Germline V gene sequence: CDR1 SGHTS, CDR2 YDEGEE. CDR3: CASSLGTGGFNQPQHF. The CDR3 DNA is TGTGCCAGCAGTCTCGGGACAGGGGGATTCAACCAGCCCCAGCATTTT. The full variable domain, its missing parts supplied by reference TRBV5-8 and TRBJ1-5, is EAGVTQSPTHLIKTRGQQATLRCSPISGHTSVYWYQQALGLGLQFLLWYDEGEERNRGNFPPRFSGRQFPNYSSELNVNALELEDSALYLCASSLGTGGFNQPQHFGDGTRLSIL.

The CDR3 here is CASSLPAGTGAYEQYF. For the CDR3, the DNA is TGTGCCAGCAGCTTACCGGCCGGGACAGGAGCCTACGAGCAGTACTTC. The chain couples TRBV11-2 to TRBJ2-7; 8 bases fit TRBD1. After removal of 2 bases from V and 2 bases from J, the junction contained 8 bases not matched to a gene. The germline V gene has CDR1 SGHAT and CDR2 FQNNGV. The CDR3 is 16 amino acids.

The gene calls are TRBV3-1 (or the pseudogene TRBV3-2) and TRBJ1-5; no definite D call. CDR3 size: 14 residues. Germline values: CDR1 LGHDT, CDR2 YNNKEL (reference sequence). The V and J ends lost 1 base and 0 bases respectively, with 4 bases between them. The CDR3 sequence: CASSQGHSNQPQHF. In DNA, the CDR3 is TGTGCCAGCAGCCAAGGGCATAGCAATCAGCCCCAGCATTTT.

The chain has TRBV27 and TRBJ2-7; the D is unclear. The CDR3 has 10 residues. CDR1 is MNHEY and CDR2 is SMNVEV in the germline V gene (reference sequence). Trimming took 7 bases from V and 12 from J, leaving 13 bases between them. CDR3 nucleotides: TGTGCCAGCATACTGGGAATATGGTACTTC. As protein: CASILGIWYF.

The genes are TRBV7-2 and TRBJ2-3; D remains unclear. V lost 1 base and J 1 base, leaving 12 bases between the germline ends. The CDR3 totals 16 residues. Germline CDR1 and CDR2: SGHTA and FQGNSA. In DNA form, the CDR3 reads TGTGCCAGCAGCTTAGTGGGCCGTGGCGGCACAGATACGCAGTATTTT. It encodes CASSLVGRGGTDTQYF.

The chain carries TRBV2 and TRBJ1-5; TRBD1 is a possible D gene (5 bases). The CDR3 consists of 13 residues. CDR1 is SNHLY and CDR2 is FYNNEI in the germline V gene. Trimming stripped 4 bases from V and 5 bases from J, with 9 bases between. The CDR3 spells CASSGRGDQPQHF. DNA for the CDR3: TGTGCCAGCAGTGGTAGGGGCGATCAGCCCCAGCATTTT.

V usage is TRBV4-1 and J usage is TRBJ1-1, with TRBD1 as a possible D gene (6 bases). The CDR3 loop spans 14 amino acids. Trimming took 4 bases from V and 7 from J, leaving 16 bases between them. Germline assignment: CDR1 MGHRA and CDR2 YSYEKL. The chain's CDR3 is CASSLGWGLVEAFF. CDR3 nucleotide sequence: TGCGCCAGCAGCCTAGGGTGGGGGCTTGTTGAAGCTTTCTTT.

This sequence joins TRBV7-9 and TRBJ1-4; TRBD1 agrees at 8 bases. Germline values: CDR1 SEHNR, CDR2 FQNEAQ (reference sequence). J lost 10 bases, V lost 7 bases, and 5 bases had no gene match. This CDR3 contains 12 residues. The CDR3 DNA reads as TGTGCCAGCACCGAAACAGGGGGAAAACTGTTTTTT. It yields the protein CASTETGGKLFF.

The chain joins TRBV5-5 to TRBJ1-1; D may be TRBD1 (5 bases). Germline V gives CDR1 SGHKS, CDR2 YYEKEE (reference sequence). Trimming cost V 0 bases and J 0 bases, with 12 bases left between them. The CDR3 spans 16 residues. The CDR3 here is CASSLAGGTMNTEAFF. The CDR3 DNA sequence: TGTGCCAGCAGCTTGGCCGGGGGGACGATGAACACTGAAGCTTTCTTT.

CDR3 in amino acids: CASSQIGTRRKWYHGYTF. The CDR3 nucleotides are TGTGCCAGCAGTCAAATCGGGACAAGAAGGAAGTGGTATCATGGCTACACCTTC. The rearrangement uses TRBV28 and TRBJ1-2; D perhaps matches TRBD1 (6 bases). CDR1 is MDHEN and CDR2 is SYDVKM in the germline V gene. The CDR3 is 18 residues long. Trimming cost V 5 bases and J 6 bases, with 28 bases left between them.

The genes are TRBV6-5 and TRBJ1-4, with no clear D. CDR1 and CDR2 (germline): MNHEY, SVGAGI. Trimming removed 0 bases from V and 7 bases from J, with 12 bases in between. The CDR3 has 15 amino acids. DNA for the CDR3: TGTGCCAGCAGTTACTCCGGGCGGTTGGGTGAAAAACTGTTTTTT. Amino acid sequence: CASSYSGRLGEKLFF.

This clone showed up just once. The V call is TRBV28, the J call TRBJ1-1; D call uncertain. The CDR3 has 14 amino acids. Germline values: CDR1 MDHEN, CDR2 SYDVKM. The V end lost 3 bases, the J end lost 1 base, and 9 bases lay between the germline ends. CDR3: CASSFFLANTEAFF. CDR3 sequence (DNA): TGTGCCAGCAGTTTTTTTTTAGCGAACACTGAAGCTTTCTTT. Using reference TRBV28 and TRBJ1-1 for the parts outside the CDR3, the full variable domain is DVKVTQSSRYLVKRTGEKVFLECVQDMDHENMFWYRQDPGLGLRLIYFSYDVKMKEKGDIPEGYSVSREKKERFSLILESASTNQTSMYLCASSFFLANTEAFFGQGTRLTVV.

In DNA, the CDR3 is TGTGCCAGCAGCGTAGCTACCCTGGGTAGCGGGGGATCCTTTACTAGCACAGATACGCAGTATTTT. This translates into CASSVATLGSGGSFTSTDTQYF. The rearrangement joins TRBV9 to TRBJ2-3, with 9 bases fitting TRBD2. Germline V gene lookup returns CDR1 SGDLS and CDR2 YYNGEE. V shed 0 bases and J 0 bases; nucleotides not matched to a gene: 20. The length of the CDR3 is 22 residues.